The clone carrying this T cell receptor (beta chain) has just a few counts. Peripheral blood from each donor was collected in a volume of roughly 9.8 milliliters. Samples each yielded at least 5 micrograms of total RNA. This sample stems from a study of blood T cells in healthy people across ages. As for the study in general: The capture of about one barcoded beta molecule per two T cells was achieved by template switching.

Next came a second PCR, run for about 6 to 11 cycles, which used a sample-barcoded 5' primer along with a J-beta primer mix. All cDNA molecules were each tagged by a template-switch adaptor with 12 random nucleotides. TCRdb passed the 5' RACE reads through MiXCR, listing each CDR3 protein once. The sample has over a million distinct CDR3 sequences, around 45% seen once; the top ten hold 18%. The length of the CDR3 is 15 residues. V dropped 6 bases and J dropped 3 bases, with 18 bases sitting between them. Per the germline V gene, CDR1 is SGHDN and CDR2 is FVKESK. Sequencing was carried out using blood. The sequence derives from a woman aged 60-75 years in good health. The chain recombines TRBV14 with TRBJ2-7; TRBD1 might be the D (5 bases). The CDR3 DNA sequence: TGTGCCAGCAGTCTGCCGAGTGCAGGGAACTACGAGCAGTACTTC. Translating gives CASSLPSAGNYEQYF.